The following is a T cell receptor beta chain sequence with its context. Its specific antigen is unknown. Base-call qualities are not available, and no considerably larger clone is one nucleotide away. CDR1 and CDR2, per the germline V gene, are SQVTM and ANQGSEA. V and J lose 6 bases and 5 bases, and a span of 10 bases separates them. Including cysteine and phenylalanine, the CDR3 has 11 amino acids. Of all the DNA, just the CDR3 is kept, 33 bases in frame from base 1. This sample stems from a study of shared clonotypes between healthy human individuals (dated by TCRdb to about 2020). Regarding the complete study: A couple of women and three men aged 18 to 49 years were included in the cohort. For each donor, CD4 naive and CD4 memory were each run on three plates, CD8 naive on two plates, and CD8 memory on one plate. To estimate repertoire size and how much clonotype sharing occurs between individuals, the study deeply sequenced the blood TCR repertoires of about 5 healthy adults. To increase sequencing depth and limit assay-specific biases, TCR repertoire library preparation and sequencing were carried out by different laboratories using diverse techniques. Leukapheresis yielded between about 0.8 and 8.9 billion PBMCs per donor. What the research found in general, with its limitations: Sampling was limited to blood, and TCR repertoires in tissue likely differ from TCR repertoires in blood. Because the study included only a small number of donors, the genetic and exposure-history diversity represented was limited. Across a few donors, approximately 5% of naive CD4, approximately 3.6% of naive CD8, about 2.3% of memory CD4, and roughly 0.4% of memory CD8 clonotypes were shared. Larger estimated clonotype richness was generally found for naive subsets than for memory subsets. Based on pairwise subsampling, the degree of clonotype sharing among donors was expected to be affected by sequencing depth. Even with the large sequencing depth, rarefaction of the sorted-subset datasets indicated that sequencing was incomplete. Clonotypes shared by all four sorted-subset donors showed higher generation probabilities than non-shared clonotypes.

Healthy HIV-negative adults with no recently reported acute infections or vaccinations were included as donors. Only Caucasian adults living in Nashville, Tennessee, USA were represented among the donors. CD4+ T cells were enriched by magnetic negative selection, after which naive cells were positively selected on CD45RA and the negative fraction was taken as the memory subset. Blood was obtained by leukapheresis, after which PBMCs were separated by Ficoll-Histopaque density gradient centrifugation and cryopreserved in liquid nitrogen vapor phase. Analytical flow cytometry was used to check the purity and quantity of each magnetically sorted T cell population. From each sorted fraction, genomic DNA was isolated and quantified by UV absorbance on a Nanodrop 2000c. TCR CDR3 regions were amplified from genomic DNA by multiplex PCR using the deep immunoSEQ assay. For each cell subset, the extracted genomic DNA was distributed evenly across all wells of several immunoSEQ 96-well plates, and each plate served as one replicate. For sorted subsets, 200 to 250 ng genomic DNA, equal to 30,000 or so T cell genomes, was loaded into each replicate PCR. The purified libraries were quantified using a Qubit 3.0 fluorometer, sized with a Bioanalyzer 2100, and then quantified again using the KAPA Library Quantification kit. Each immunoSEQ 96-well plate was sequenced on its own single-read 150-cycle Illumina NextSeq 550 flow cell. As for the authors' bioinformatics: Because the immunoSEQ output included only junctional sequences and no quality scores, the filtering could not be the same as the filtering used for full-length reads. To assign V/J genes and CDR3, sequences were annotated against IMGT germline references using PyIR, a Python wrapper for IgBLAST v1.9. Reads were removed for weak V/J assignments (E-value above 1e-6), missing CDR3, stop codons, out-of-frame junctions, or ambiguous translated residues. V3J clonotypes were defined as sequences sharing an identical inferred V gene, J gene, and CDR3 amino acid sequence. Percentage overlap between repertoires was calculated by dividing the number of shared unique clonotypes by the size of the smaller repertoire. Richness of each repertoire was evaluated using RTK rarefaction, the Chao1 estimator, and Recon v2.1 estimates of unobserved clonotypes. For all TCRbeta clonotypes obtained by the gDNA method from a handful of donors, generation probabilities were computed with OLGA. Sourced from immuneACCESS, this table was stored by TCRdb with only in-frame sequences that have V and J called. A share of the clones is absent; for the studies checked, an unresolved V gene accounts for under half, and the remainder has no known explanation. V and J calls and clone size are as listed in that table; D and trimming were resolved from the DNA. Within this sample are 2 million to 2.5 million clones, with approximately 93% of them counted one time only. The ten most abundant clones make up roughly 0.36% of the sample.

The source of this sequence is a man aged 18 to 30 in good health. Some clones in this sample may be carry-over from other donors' samples. The chain uses TRBV29-1 and TRBJ2-5; the D region is possibly TRBD1 or TRBD2, each matching across 5 bases. The sequenced material came from naive CD4+ T cells from PBMCs. The cell subset or site label of this sample denotes: CD45RA+ positively selected. The CDR3 amino acid sequence is: CSVGTPETQYF. The DNA reads as follows: TGCAGCGTCGGGACCCCGGAGACCCAGTACTTC.